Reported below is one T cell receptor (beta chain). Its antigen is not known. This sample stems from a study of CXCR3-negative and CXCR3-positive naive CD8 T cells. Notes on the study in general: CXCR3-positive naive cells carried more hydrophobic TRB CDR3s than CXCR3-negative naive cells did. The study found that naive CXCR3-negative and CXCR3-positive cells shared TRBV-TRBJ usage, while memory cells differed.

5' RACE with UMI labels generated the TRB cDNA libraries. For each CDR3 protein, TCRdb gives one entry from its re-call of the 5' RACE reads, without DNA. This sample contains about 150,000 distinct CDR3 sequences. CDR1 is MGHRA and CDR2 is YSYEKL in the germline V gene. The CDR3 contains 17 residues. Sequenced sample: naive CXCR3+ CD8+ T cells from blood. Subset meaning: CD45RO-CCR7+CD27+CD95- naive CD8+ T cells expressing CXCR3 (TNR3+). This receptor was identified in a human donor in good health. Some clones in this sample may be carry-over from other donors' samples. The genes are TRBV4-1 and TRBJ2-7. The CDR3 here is CASSQGFEKGYSYEQYF.